The next 27 T cell receptor beta chains were all read from a single sample in a study of long-term antiretroviral therapy in people with HIV (dated by TCRdb to about 2022). The immunoSEQ hsTCRB v3.0 assay was used at survey level resolution to sequence the TRB variable region. Held by TCRdb, this immuneACCESS table contains in-frame sequences only and omits some clones. Under half of the omission traces to an unresolved V gene where checked; the cause of the rest is unknown. This sample has about 35,000 clones in its table, and roughly 74% of those were observed once. 3% to 3.5% of the sample rests with the top ten. The input for sequencing was unsorted PBMCs, taken 3 years after starting antiretroviral therapy. The receptors originated from a man aged 50-59 years with HIV.

The DNA for the CDR3 is TGTGCCAGCGGATCTATAGCGGGAGGGGTCTACGAGCAGTACTTC. This encodes CASGSIAGGVYEQYF. The V and J genes are TRBV6-5 and TRBJ2-7; 11 bases are shared with TRBD2. From germline, CDR1 is MNHEY and CDR2 SVGAGI. The CDR3 totals 15 residues. V lost 8 bases and J lost 3; bases outside the gene matches: 9.

This clone was observed once. This chain uses TRBV11-1 with TRBJ2-6, with D hard to call. V was clipped by 1 base and J by 2 bases, with 9 bases between them. CDR1 SGHAT and CDR2 FQDESV come from the germline V gene (reference sequence). The CDR3 contains 16 residues. The CDR3 is CASSLDVGAGANVLTF. As DNA, the CDR3 is TGTGCCAGCAGCTTAGACGTGGGCGCTGGGGCCAACGTCCTGACTTTC. Full variable domain (missing parts from reference TRBV11-1 and TRBJ2-6): EAEVAQSPRYKITEKSQAVAFWCDPISGHATLYWYRQILGQGPELLVQFQDESVVDDSQLPKDRFSAERLKGVDSTLKIQPAELGDSAMYLCASSLDVGAGANVLTFGAGSRLTVL.

CDR3 protein: CASSPGGVETQYF. As DNA, the CDR3 is TGTGCCAGCAGTCCTGGGGGGGTAGAGACCCAGTACTTC. The chain is built from TRBV6-4 and TRBJ2-5; 7 bases match TRBD2. J was trimmed by 4 bases and V by 5 bases; bases with no gene match: 4. This CDR3 has 13 residues. Per germline, CDR1 MRHNA and CDR2 SNTAGT.

This rearrangement joins TRBV18 to TRBJ1-1; D is ambiguous. CDR3 length: 16 amino acids. V lost 5 bases to trimming and J lost 0 bases, with 16 bases between them. From germline, CDR1 is KGHSH and CDR2 LQKENI. CDR3 DNA: TGTGCCAGCTCAACTAAACAGCGACGGGTGAACACTGAAGCTTTCTTT. It codes for CASSTKQRRVNTEAFF.

This rearrangement joins TRBV19 to TRBJ2-3; the D is unclear. The CDR3 spans 13 residues. Trimming stripped 4 bases from V and 4 bases from J, with 9 bases between. The germline gives CDR1 LNHDA, CDR2 SQIVND (reference sequence). As DNA, the CDR3 is TGTGCCAGTAGTAAGGGATTGGCAGATACGCAGTATTTT. Protein product: CASSKGLADTQYF.

This chain links TRBV6-5 with TRBJ1-6; D is unresolved. This CDR3 has 13 amino acids. Trimming left V 4 bases short and J 5 bases short, with 6 bases between. The V gene's germline CDR1 is MNHEY and CDR2 SVGAGI. CDR3 sequence: CASSWQNNSPLHF. The CDR3, as DNA: TGTGCCAGCAGTTGGCAGAATAATTCACCCCTCCACTTT.

The rearrangement links TRBV2 to TRBJ2-5; unclear D gene. This CDR3 has 14 amino acids. The V and J ends lost 4 bases and 0 bases respectively, with 9 bases between them. Looked up from germline, CDR1 is SNHLY and CDR2 is FYNNEI. This CDR3 is CASSAVRNQETQYF. In nucleotides, the CDR3 is TGTGCCAGCAGTGCGGTTCGGAACCAAGAGACCCAGTACTTC.

Only a few counts were recorded for this clone. This rearrangement joins TRBV9 to TRBJ1-6, with 9 bases identical to TRBD1. This CDR3 has 15 amino acids. CDR1 and CDR2 (germline): SGDLS, YYNGEE. J was trimmed by 5 bases and V by 0 bases; bases with no gene match: 0. This chain's CDR3 is CASSVGDRDNSPLHF. CDR3 nucleotides: TGTGCCAGCAGCGTAGGGGACAGGGATAATTCACCCCTCCACTTT.

This clone is a singleton in its sample. At one end the junction does not follow the germline gene, possibly because of a read error. This chain connects TRBV6-1 to TRBJ2-7, with D unclear. The CDR3 contains 15 residues. Germline V gives CDR1 MNHNS, CDR2 SASEGT. The CDR3 loop reads CASSEGGTGSYEQCF. The CDR3 DNA is TGTGCCAGCAGTGAAGGCGGAACCGGGTCCTACGAGCAGTGCTTC.

V and J are TRBV6-6 and TRBJ1-3, with D unresolved. Per the germline V gene, CDR1 is MNHNY and CDR2 is SVGAGI (reference sequence). The CDR3 loop spans 15 amino acids. The V end lost 5 bases, the J end lost 1 base, and 12 bases lay between the germline ends. The CDR3 nucleotides are TGTGCCAGCAGTGGGCCGGGGTTATCTGGAAACACCATATATTTT. Translating gives CASSGPGLSGNTIYF.

The J gene is TRBJ1-3, the V gene TRBV18; possible D gene TRBD1, 5 bases. The ends were cut back, 6 bases at V and 2 bases at J, with 11 bases in the middle. The germline V gene has CDR1 KGHSH and CDR2 LQKENI. CDR3 length: 14 residues. CDR3 nucleotides: TGTGCCAGCTCCCTCGGGACTGCTGGAAACACCATATATTTT. Protein sequence: CASSLGTAGNTIYF.

DNA for the CDR3: TGTGCCAGCAGTGGCCAGACTCGCCGGGAGACCCAGTACTTC. As protein: CASSGQTRRETQYF. The chain is built from TRBV2 and TRBJ2-5; D gene ambiguous. CDR1 is SNHLY and CDR2 is FYNNEI in the germline V gene. Deletions cut 4 bases from V and 5 bases from J, with 14 bases between. The CDR3 is made up of 14 amino acids. Filled out from reference TRBV2 and TRBJ2-5, the complete variable domain reads EPEVTQTPSHQVTQMGQEVILRCVPISNHLYFYWYRQILGQKVEFLVSFYNNEISEKSEIFDDQFSVERPDGSNFTLKIRSTKLEDSAMYFCASSGQTRRETQYFGPGTRLLVL.

J is TRBJ2-7 and V is TRBV18; tentatively, D is TRBD1 (5 bases). V lost 4 bases and J 3 bases, leaving 19 bases between the germline ends. The CDR3 totals 16 residues. Germline CDR1 reads KGHSH; CDR2 reads LQKENI. The CDR3 spells CASSLIEDSPLYEQYF. CDR3 DNA sequence: TGTGCCAGCTCACTTATCGAAGACAGCCCCCTCTACGAGCAGTACTTC. Complete variable domain (other parts from reference TRBV18 and TRBJ2-7): NAGVMQNPRHLVRRRGQEARLRCSPMKGHSHVYWYRQLPEEGLKFMVYLQKENIIDESGMPKERFSAEFPKEGPSILRIQQVVRGDSAAYFCASSLIEDSPLYEQYFGPGTRLTVT.

This clone appeared once. The J gene is TRBJ1-1, the V gene TRBV5-4; D gene ambiguous. CDR1 is SGHNT and CDR2 is YYREEE in the germline V gene (reference sequence). CDR3 length equals 14 residues. V dropped 1 base and J dropped 1 base, with 8 bases sitting between them. The CDR3 loop reads CASSLRTRNTEAFF. CDR3 DNA sequence: TGTGCCAGCAGCTTGAGAACTCGGAACACTGAAGCTTTCTTT.

The chain employs TRBV6-5 and TRBJ2-7; no definite D call. Trimming took off 4 bases at V and 2 bases at J, with 12 bases between the two ends. Germline assignment: CDR1 MNHEY and CDR2 SVGAGI. The CDR3 spans 14 residues. In nucleotides, the CDR3 is TGTGCCAGCAGTTCTCGCGGAGAGACCTACGAGCAGTACTTC. Protein product: CASSSRGETYEQYF.

The genes are TRBV2 and TRBJ2-6; possible D gene TRBD2, 6 bases. Per the germline V gene, CDR1 is SNHLY and CDR2 is FYNNEI. V was shortened by 6 bases and J by 1 base, with 19 bases between the two germline ends. This CDR3 region has 18 residues. CDR3 in DNA: TGTGCCAGCAGACCCATGACTAGTACGCTTTCTGGGGCCAACGTCCTGACTTTC. Protein product: CASRPMTSTLSGANVLTF.

The chain has TRBV30 and TRBJ2-3, with 13 nucleotides matching TRBD2. V shed 2 bases and J 2 bases; nucleotides not matched to a gene: 7. In germline, CDR1 is GTSNPN, CDR2 SVGIG (reference sequence). The CDR3 runs 17 residues. The CDR3 is CAWSSPGLAGPTDTQYF. In nucleotides, the CDR3 is TGTGCCTGGAGTTCCCCGGGACTAGCGGGGCCCACAGATACGCAGTATTTT.

There are a few counts of this clone. The chain has TRBV6-5 and TRBJ1-2; no reliable D call. Trimming cost V 10 bases and J 1 base, with 13 bases left between them. The CDR3 runs to 13 residues. Per germline, CDR1 MNHEY and CDR2 SVGAGI. The chain's CDR3 is CATTPNGNYGYTF. CDR3 nucleotides: TGTGCCACCACTCCCAATGGTAACTATGGCTACACCTTC.

The chain couples TRBV5-1 to TRBJ1-4; TRBD1 matches at 7 bases. J gave up 3 bases and V 4 bases, and 9 bases lay outside the gene matches. CDR1 is SGHRS, CDR2 YFSETQ, per germline. The length of the CDR3 is 16 residues. CDR3 coding DNA: TGCGCCAGCAGCGGAGGGCGGGACAGAGCTAATGAAAAACTGTTTTTT. It encodes CASSGGRDRANEKLFF.

The chain uses TRBV28 and TRBJ2-7; TRBD2 is a possible D gene (6 bases). Trimming pared 2 bases from V and 4 bases from J, leaving 12 bases between. The germline CDR1 and CDR2 sequences are MDHEN and SYDVKM. This CDR3 comprises 14 residues. CDR3 loop: CASSLPGTLYEQYF. The CDR3 nucleotides are TGTGCCAGCAGTTTACCGGGGACTCTGTACGAGCAGTACTTC.

The chain couples TRBV14 to TRBJ2-1; maybe TRBD1 (6 bases). Germline CDR1 is SGHDN and CDR2 is FVKESK. V gave up 1 base and J gave up 15 bases, with 16 bases separating them. The CDR3 contains 13 residues. For the CDR3, the DNA is TGTGCCAGCAGCCAAGTCCTCAACAGGGCCCCGTTCTTC. It yields the protein CASSQVLNRAPFF.

J is TRBJ2-7 and V is TRBV19, with TRBD2 identical over 14 bases. The CDR3 is 15 residues long. In germline, CDR1 is LNHDA, CDR2 SQIVND (reference sequence). With 6 bases clipped from V and 7 bases from J, the junction kept 8 bases outside the gene matches. For the CDR3, the DNA is TGTGCCAGTAGCCTAGGGACTAGCGGGAGCGGAGAGCAGTACTTC. Translated: CASSLGTSGSGEQYF. The full variable domain, rest sourced from reference TRBV19 and TRBJ2-7, is DGGITQSPKYLFRKEGQNVTLSCEQNLNHDAMYWYRQDPGQGLRLIYYSQIVNDFQKGDIAEGYSVSREKKESFPLTVTSAQKNPTAFYLCASSLGTSGSGEQYFGPGTRLTVT.

In this sample, this clone turned up once. The rearrangement links TRBV14 to TRBJ2-7; TRBD1 matches at 7 bases. CDR1 is SGHDN, CDR2 FVKESK, per germline. V was clipped by 4 bases and J by 0 bases; unmatched bases: 9. CDR3 length: 16 residues. The CDR3 sequence is CASSPTGTQSSYEQYF. CDR3 sequence (DNA): TGTGCCAGCAGCCCGACAGGGACGCAGAGCTCCTACGAGCAGTACTTC.

The chain joins TRBV7-9 to TRBJ2-3; TRBD2 agrees at 13 bases. This CDR3 comprises 16 residues. V gave up 4 bases and J gave up 4 bases; unmatched junction bases: 5. Germline loops: CDR1 SEHNR, CDR2 FQNEAQ (reference sequence). The CDR3 spells CASSSGLAGVADTQYF. The CDR3 coding sequence is TGTGCCAGCAGCTCCGGACTAGCGGGAGTTGCAGATACGCAGTATTTT.

V and J are TRBV7-9 and TRBJ2-7; no clear D. In germline, CDR1 is SEHNR, CDR2 FQNEAQ (reference sequence). This CDR3 is built from 12 residues. V was pared by 4 bases and J by 3 bases, with 7 bases between. The CDR3 loop is CASSSGYYEQYF. CDR3 coding DNA: TGTGCCAGCAGCTCGGGTTACTACGAGCAGTACTTC. Combining the CDR3 with reference TRBV7-9 and TRBJ2-7 gives the whole variable domain DTGVSQNPRHKITKRGQNVTFRCDPISEHNRLYWYRQTLGQGPEFLTYFQNEAQLEKSRLLSDRFSAERPKGSFSTLEIQRTEQGDSAMYLCASSSGYYEQYFGPGTRLTVT.

The chain combines TRBV28 with TRBJ2-7, with 7 bases aligning to TRBD1. V lost 5 bases and J lost 5; bases outside the gene matches: 15. CDR1 MDHEN and CDR2 SYDVKM come from the germline V gene. This CDR3 spans 16 amino acids. CDR3 nucleotides: TGTGCCAGCAGTCTCGGTAGGGGGCCTCCTTGGGACGAGCAGTACTTC. This gives the protein CASSLGRGPPWDEQYF.

This chain links TRBV7-3 with TRBJ2-7, with 9 bases matching TRBD1. The CDR3 sequence is 14 residues long. V gave up 5 bases and J gave up 6 bases; unmatched junction bases: 8. Germline V lookup: CDR1 SGHTA, CDR2 FQGTGA. As DNA, the CDR3 is TGTGCCAGCAGCAACCCGGGACAGGGTGCCGAGCAGTACTTC. This codes for CASSNPGQGAEQYF.